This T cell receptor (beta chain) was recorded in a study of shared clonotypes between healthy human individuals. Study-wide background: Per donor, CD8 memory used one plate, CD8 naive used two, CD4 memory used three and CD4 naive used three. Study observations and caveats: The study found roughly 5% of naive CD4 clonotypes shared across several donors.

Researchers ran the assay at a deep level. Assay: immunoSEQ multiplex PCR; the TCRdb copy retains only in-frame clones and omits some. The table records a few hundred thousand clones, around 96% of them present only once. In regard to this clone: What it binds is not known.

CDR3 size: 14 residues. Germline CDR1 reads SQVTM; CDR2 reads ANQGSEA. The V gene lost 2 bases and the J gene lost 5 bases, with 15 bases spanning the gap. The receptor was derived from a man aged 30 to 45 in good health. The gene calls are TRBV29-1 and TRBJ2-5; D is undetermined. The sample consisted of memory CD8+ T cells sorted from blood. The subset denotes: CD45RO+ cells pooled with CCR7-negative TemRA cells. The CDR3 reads CSVEWPAPMETQYF. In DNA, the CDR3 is TGCAGCGTTGAATGGCCGGCCCCAATGGAGACCCAGTACTTC.